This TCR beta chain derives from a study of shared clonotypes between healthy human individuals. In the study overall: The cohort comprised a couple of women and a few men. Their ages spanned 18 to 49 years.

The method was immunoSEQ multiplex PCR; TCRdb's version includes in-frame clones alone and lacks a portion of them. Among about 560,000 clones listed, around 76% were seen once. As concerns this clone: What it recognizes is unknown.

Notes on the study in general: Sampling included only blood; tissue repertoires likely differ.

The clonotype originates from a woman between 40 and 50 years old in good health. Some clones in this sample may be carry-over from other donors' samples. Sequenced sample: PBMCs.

The chain's CDR3 is CASGGQGNYNEQFF. As DNA, the CDR3 is TGTGCCAGCGGGGGGCAGGGAAACTACAATGAGCAGTTCTTC. The chain couples TRBV2 to TRBJ2-1; either TRBD1 or TRBD2 may fit D (6 bases each). The germline gives CDR1 SNHLY, CDR2 FYNNEI. The germline V and J ends were trimmed by 8 bases and 3 bases, with 14 bases remaining between them. There are 14 residues in the CDR3.